A selection of T cell receptor beta chains follows, all from one sample in a study of TIL therapy for anti-PD-1-resistant metastatic lung cancer. Clones were sequenced by immunoSEQ multiplex PCR, and TCRdb holds only the in-frame ones, with some missing. The table records around 50,000 clones, 73% of them present only once. Sequencing used blood, obtained at baseline. These receptors were collected from a person aged 25 to 85 with non-small cell lung cancer. CDR3s include the opening cysteine and the closing phenylalanine or tryptophan. Fields, in order: clone size, V gene, D gene, J gene, CDR3 protein, CDR3 DNA. D genes are given only for firm matches. Rows give clone size only sometimes, using once, few, many, or a class for an expanded clone.

NA	TRBV5-6	NA	TRBJ2-7	CASSFVPDSSYEQYF	TGTGCCAGCAGCTTTGTCCCGGACAGCTCCTACGAGCAGTACTTC
NA	TRBV18	TRBD2	TRBJ2-6	CASSPGLAVSGANVLTF	TGTGCCAGCTCACCAGGACTAGCGGTCTCTGGGGCCAACGTCCTGACTTTC
few	TRBV28	NA	TRBJ1-1	CASSPGPGAFF	TGTGCCAGCAGTCCAGGGCCGGGGGCTTTCTTT
NA	TRBV6-5	TRBD2	TRBJ2-1	CASSYGSGGGYEQFF	TGTGCCAGCAGTTACGGTAGCGGGGGGGGCTATGAGCAGTTCTTC
NA	TRBV15	TRBD1	TRBJ2-7	CATSRASRDRGHEQYF	TGTGCCACCAGCAGAGCATCCAGGGACAGGGGCCACGAGCAGTACTTC
NA	TRBV7-3	TRBD1	TRBJ2-1	CASSLDRGRTNEQFF	TGTGCCAGCAGTTTGGACAGGGGGCGAACGAATGAGCAGTTCTTC
NA	TRBV6-1	TRBD1	TRBJ2-6	CASSGQGAGANVLTF	TGTGCCAGCAGTGGTCAGGGGGCTGGGGCCAACGTCCTGACTTTC
NA	TRBV7-9	NA	TRBJ2-3	CASSHGVNADTQYF	TGTGCCAGCAGCCACGGGGTGAATGCAGATACGCAGTATTTT
NA	TRBV5-1	NA	TRBJ1-1	CASTKNTGPSGNTEAFF	TGCGCCAGCACCAAGAACACGGGACCGAGCGGGAACACTGAAGCTTTCTTT
NA	TRBV5-6	NA	TRBJ2-7	CASRLVRGSYEQYF	TGTGCCAGCAGGCTCGTGAGGGGCTCCTACGAGCAGTACTTC
NA	TRBV6-4	TRBD2	TRBJ2-2	CASSEVAGATGELFF	TGTGCCAGCAGTGAAGTAGCGGGAGCAACCGGGGAGCTGTTTTTT
NA	TRBV5-1	NA	TRBJ1-4	CASSLRATDEKLFF	TGCGCCAGCAGCTTACGGGCTACGGATGAAAAACTGTTTTTT
once	TRBV5-1	NA	TRBJ2-7	CASSPTGTLPYEQYF	TGCGCCAGCAGTCCGACGGGGACTCTACCCTACGAGCAGTACTTC
NA	TRBV19	NA	TRBJ1-5	CASRAGTTTYSNQPQHF	TGTGCCAGTAGAGCCGGGACAACTACTTATAGCAATCAGCCCCAGCATTTT
NA	TRBV7-2	TRBD1	TRBJ1-2	CASSVAGTGTNYGYTF	TGTGCCAGCAGCGTGGCCGGGACAGGGACTAACTATGGCTACACCTTC
NA	TRBV7-8	NA	TRBJ2-3	CASSLALIYRGRGLDTQYF	TGTGCCAGCAGCTTAGCTTTGATCTATCGGGGGAGAGGCCTTGATACGCAGTATTTT
NA	TRBV7-9	NA	TRBJ2-3	CASSQRLVADTQYF	TGTGCCAGCAGCCAGCGGTTGGTGGCAGATACGCAGTATTTT
NA	TRBV19	NA	TRBJ2-1	CASSRKTMYNEQFF	TGTGCCAGTAGTAGGAAGACTATGTACAATGAGCAGTTCTTC
few	TRBV2	NA	TRBJ2-5	CASSVLAKLRETQYF	TGTGCCAGCAGTGTGCTAGCGAAGCTGAGAGAGACCCAGTACTTC
NA	TRBV2	NA	TRBJ2-1	CASRRQVLDNEQFF	TGTGCCAGCAGGAGACAGGTCCTTGACAATGAGCAGTTCTTC
many	TRBV20-1	NA	TRBJ1-1	CSARDLHEAFF	TGCAGTGCTAGAGACCTGCATGAAGCTTTCTTT
NA	TRBV6-1	NA	TRBJ2-1	CASSDGSAFSYNEQFF	TGTGCCAGCAGTGATGGTAGCGCGTTCTCCTACAATGAGCAGTTCTTC
NA	TRBV7-3	NA	TRBJ1-3	CASSLTGSGTGNTIYF	TGTGCCAGCAGCTTAACAGGATCAGGGACTGGAAACACCATATATTTT
NA	TRBV5-1	TRBD1	TRBJ2-5	CASSSSTGVSSETQYF	TGCGCCAGCAGCTCGTCGACAGGGGTTTCATCGGAGACCCAGTACTTC
few	TRBV27	NA	TRBJ2-7	CASSLTGGSYEQYF	TGTGCCAGCAGTTTAACGGGCGGCTCCTACGAGCAGTACTTC
once	TRBV28	NA	TRBJ2-1	CASRGGAGYEQFF	TGTGCCAGCAGGGGGGGCGCTGGCTATGAGCAGTTCTTC
few	TRBV7-6	NA	TRBJ2-7	CASSLVSSGPYEQYF	TGTGCCAGCAGCTTAGTTTCCAGCGGACCCTACGAGCAGTACTTC
NA	TRBV5-1	TRBD1	TRBJ1-4	CASSPRQGPRSNEKLFF	TGCGCCAGCAGCCCCCGACAGGGACCCCGCTCCAATGAAAAACTGTTTTTT
NA	TRBV6-6	TRBD2	TRBJ2-3	CASSWSGGGDTQYF	TGTGCCAGCAGTTGGAGCGGGGGAGGAGATACGCAGTATTTT
few	TRBV15	NA	TRBJ1-5	CATSRDMGRAYSNQPQHF	TGTGCCACCAGCAGAGATATGGGTCGGGCTTATAGCAATCAGCCCCAGCATTTT
NA	TRBV27	NA	TRBJ1-2	CASKDPTSNNYGYTF	TGTGCCAGCAAAGATCCCACCTCCAATAACTATGGCTACACCTTC
NA	TRBV6-4	NA	TRBJ1-1	CASSEWGMNTEAFF	TGTGCCAGCAGTGAATGGGGCATGAACACTGAAGCTTTCTTT
NA	TRBV6-5	TRBD2	TRBJ2-5	CASSYRGGETQYF	TGTGCCAGCAGTTATCGCGGGGGAGAGACCCAGTACTTC
NA	TRBV30	NA	TRBJ2-7	CACKQGKPQYF	TGTGCCTGTAAACAGGGAAAGCCTCAGTACTTC
NA	TRBV2	NA	TRBJ1-3	CASSETGRTSGNTIYF	TGTGCCAGCAGTGAGACCGGACGGACCTCTGGAAACACCATATATTTT
NA	TRBV6-5	NA	TRBJ2-3	CASSRLNPPDTQYF	TGTGCCAGCAGCCGACTAAACCCCCCAGATACGCAGTATTTT
NA	TRBV7-8	NA	TRBJ1-1	CASSLGSSTEAFF	TGTGCCAGCAGCTTAGGGAGTTCCACTGAAGCTTTCTTT
NA	TRBV28	TRBD1	TRBJ1-2	CASRREGATYGYTF	TGTGCCAGCAGACGAGAGGGGGCAACCTATGGCTACACCTTC
NA	TRBV7-9	NA	TRBJ1-2	CASRPNRDSSGGYTF	TGTGCCAGCAGGCCAAACAGGGACTCGTCGGGTGGCTACACCTTC
NA	TRBV9	TRBD1	TRBJ2-5	CASSTLQGATETQYF	TGTGCCAGCAGCACCCTCCAGGGGGCGACTGAGACCCAGTACTTC
NA	TRBV7-8	NA	TRBJ2-5	CASSPATDQETQYF	TGTGCCAGCAGCCCAGCCACGGACCAAGAGACCCAGTACTTC
NA	TRBV4-1	NA	TRBJ2-1	CASSQGALQEQFF	TGCGCCAGCAGCCAAGGGGCGCTTCAGGAGCAGTTCTTC
few	TRBV2	NA	TRBJ1-3	CASNSGFTGNTIYF	TGTGCCAGCAACTCCGGATTTACTGGAAACACCATATATTTT
NA	TRBV2	NA	TRBJ1-1	CASSYQGSNTEAFF	TGTGCCAGCAGTTATCAGGGTTCGAACACTGAAGCTTTCTTT
NA	TRBV5-4	NA	TRBJ2-1	CASSLEGRVNNEQFF	TGTGCCAGCAGCTTGGAAGGCAGGGTGAACAATGAGCAGTTCTTC
NA	TRBV7-3	TRBD2	TRBJ2-5	CASSQGTSGGTQYF	TGTGCCAGCAGCCAAGGGACTAGCGGGGGGACCCAGTACTTC
NA	TRBV30	NA	TRBJ1-5	CAWSRTGGPQHF	TGTGCCTGGAGCCGTACCGGGGGGCCCCAGCATTTT
NA	TRBV7-9	NA	TRBJ2-7	CASSLRGTDYEQYF	TGTGCCAGCAGCTTACGGGGGACAGATTACGAGCAGTACTTC
NA	TRBV9	TRBD1	TRBJ1-2	CASSVGDRYYGYTF	TGTGCCAGCAGCGTAGGGGACAGATACTATGGCTACACCTTC
NA	TRBV4-2	TRBD1	TRBJ2-7	CASSHSSPAGGASYEQYF	TGTGCCAGCAGCCACTCTTCCCCCGCAGGGGGCGCATCGTACGAGCAGTACTTC
NA	TRBV7-2	NA	TRBJ2-7	CASSSPDLATYEQYF	TGTGCCAGCAGCTCCCCAGACTTGGCGACCTACGAGCAGTACTTC
once	TRBV9	TRBD1	TRBJ2-3	CASSTGTGDTDTQYF	TGTGCCAGCAGCACCGGGACAGGGGACACAGATACGCAGTATTTT
NA	TRBV27	NA	TRBJ2-5	CASSLLRGETQYF	TGTGCCAGCAGTCTACTCAGGGGAGAGACCCAGTACTTC
NA	TRBV29-1	NA	TRBJ2-3	CSATPPNTADTQYF	TGCAGCGCCACTCCCCCCAATACGGCAGATACGCAGTATTTT
NA	TRBV6-5	NA	TRBJ1-1	CASRTSAVIAEAFF	TGTGCCAGCAGGACTTCCGCAGTGATCGCTGAAGCTTTCTTT
NA	TRBV7-2	TRBD2	TRBJ2-1	CASSLRLAGYSYNEQFF	TGTGCCAGCAGCTTAAGGTTAGCGGGGTACTCCTACAATGAGCAGTTCTTC
NA	TRBV6-5	NA	TRBJ1-2	CASSYKGFGYTF	TGTGCCAGCAGTTACAAAGGGTTTGGCTACACCTTC
NA	TRBV29-1	NA	TRBJ2-3	CSVEPTATNTDTQYF	TGCAGCGTTGAACCGACCGCCACAAACACAGATACGCAGTATTTT
few	TRBV4-2	TRBD1	TRBJ1-5	CASSQDYGQEQPQHF	TGTGCCAGCAGCCAAGATTATGGACAGGAGCAGCCCCAGCATTTT